The 22 T cell receptor beta chains given below trace back to one sample, sequenced in a study of blood T cell repertoires in COVID-19. Generated by immunoSEQ multiplex PCR, the TCRdb table keeps only in-frame clones and is missing some. This table holds around 200,000 clones, 75% to 85% found once. Source material: PBMCs or T cells enriched from blood (not recorded which). The receptors were sampled from a man aged 35-49 years who had recovered from COVID-19.

This clone came up a few times. The V and J genes are TRBV5-1 and TRBJ1-1; D gene uncertain. CDR1 is SGHRS, CDR2 YFSETQ, per germline. The CDR3 sequence is 14 residues long. V was trimmed by 0 bases and J by 0 bases, leaving 6 bases between them. CDR3 residues: CASSLGQVNTEAFF. The CDR3, as DNA: TGCGCCAGCAGCTTGGGCCAGGTGAACACTGAAGCTTTCTTT.

This clone was counted between two and nine times. The chain has TRBV19 and TRBJ1-1; D remains ambiguous. V lost 3 bases, J lost 3 bases, and 11 bases lay in between. The CDR3 loop spans 14 amino acids. Germline-derived CDR1 and CDR2 are LNHDA and SQIVND (reference sequence). Here the CDR3 DNA reads TGTGCCAGTAGTATGAGGTCTGGTGACACTGAAGCTTTCTTT. It translates to CASSMRSGDTEAFF.

The rearrangement uses TRBV5-1 and TRBJ2-3; possible D gene TRBD1, 5 bases. Germline V lookup: CDR1 SGHRS, CDR2 YFSETQ. V was clipped by 8 bases and J by 4 bases, with 17 bases between them. CDR3 size: 14 residues. This chain's CDR3 is CASTWGSSADTQYF. For the CDR3, the DNA is TGCGCCAGTACCTGGGGCTCCTCGGCAGATACGCAGTATTTT.

The rearrangement uses TRBV30 and TRBJ1-3; maybe TRBD1 (6 bases). V lost 0 bases, J lost 6 bases, and 18 bases lay in between. Germline V gene sequence: CDR1 GTSNPN, CDR2 SVGIG (reference sequence). This CDR3 is 16 amino acids long. The CDR3 DNA reads as TGTGCCTGGAGTGTACGAAGCAGGGGCGATGAAAACACCATATATTTT. It specifies CAWSVRSRGDENTIYF.

V and J are TRBV2 and TRBJ1-1; D not resolved. CDR1 SNHLY and CDR2 FYNNEI come from the germline V gene. This CDR3 is built from 14 residues. V lost 4 bases and J 10 bases, leaving 19 bases between the germline ends. CDR3 sequence: CASSVGREGLGAFF. The CDR3 DNA reads as TGTGCCAGCAGTGTAGGTCGGGAAGGGTTGGGAGCTTTCTTT.

The V call is TRBV7-9, the J call TRBJ2-3, with D possibly being TRBD1 (6 bases). With 4 bases removed from V and 3 bases from J, the gap between germline ends came to 14 bases. The CDR3 is 15 amino acids. Looked up from germline, CDR1 is SEHNR and CDR2 is FQNEAQ (reference sequence). The CDR3 sequence: CASSSARGLTDTQYF. CDR3 bases: TGTGCCAGCAGCTCGGCCAGGGGTCTTACAGATACGCAGTATTTT.

This chain uses TRBV2 with TRBJ2-7; 9 positions match TRBD1. The CDR3 has 14 residues. Germline V gene lookup returns CDR1 SNHLY and CDR2 FYNNEI. V shed 7 bases, J shed 5 bases, and the junction held 9 bases outside the gene matches. CDR3 sequence reads: CASTFWTGEHEQYF. CDR3 bases: TGTGCCAGCACTTTTTGGACAGGGGAACACGAGCAGTACTTC. Using reference TRBV2 and TRBJ2-7 for the parts outside the CDR3, the full variable domain is EPEVTQTPSHQVTQMGQEVILRCVPISNHLYFYWYRQILGQKVEFLVSFYNNEISEKSEIFDDQFSVERPDGSNFTLKIRSTKLEDSAMYFCASTFWTGEHEQYFGPGTRLTVT.

The V and J genes are TRBV5-1 and TRBJ1-5; perhaps TRBD1 as D (5 bases). V dropped 6 bases and J dropped 5 bases, with 6 bases sitting between them. The CDR3 consists of 11 residues. In germline, CDR1 is SGHRS, CDR2 YFSETQ. CDR3 loop: CASKGYQPQHF. The DNA of the CDR3 is TGCGCCAGCAAGGGGTATCAGCCCCAGCATTTT.

The chain employs TRBV2 and TRBJ2-7, with TRBD1 identical over 7 bases. Trimming cost V 2 bases and J 6 bases; bases outside gene matches: 13. The germline V gene encodes CDR1 SNHLY and CDR2 FYNNEI. The CDR3 runs 16 residues. In nucleotides, the CDR3 is TGTGCCAGCAGTGAAAAGAGGACAGGCCTCGCTTCCGAGCAGTACTTC. Amino acid sequence: CASSEKRTGLASEQYF.

The chain carries TRBV27 and TRBJ1-1; D gene uncertain. The CDR3 covers 13 residues. Germline CDR1 is MNHEY and CDR2 is SMNVEV (reference sequence). V lost 3 bases and J 5 bases, leaving 10 bases between the germline ends. CDR3 region: CASSFGRETEAFF. CDR3 coding DNA: TGTGCCAGCAGTTTCGGGAGGGAGACTGAAGCTTTCTTT.

This clone was found a few times. The CDR3 DNA sequence: TGCGCCAGCAGCCACTCCGACAGGGGGTCAGAAAAACTGTTTTTT. This codes for CASSHSDRGSEKLFF. This chain links TRBV4-1 with TRBJ1-4; TRBD1 agrees at 9 bases. Germline V gives CDR1 MGHRA, CDR2 YSYEKL. Unmatched junction bases numbered 7, after V lost 3 bases and J lost 8 bases. The CDR3 is 15 amino acids.

The chain couples TRBV19 to TRBJ1-3; weak D call: TRBD1 (5 bases). V was pared by 5 bases and J by 0 bases, with 8 bases between. Germline CDR1 is LNHDA and CDR2 is SQIVND (reference sequence). The CDR3 is made up of 14 amino acids. CDR3 sequence reads: CASSAGSSGNTIYF. Written as DNA, the CDR3 is TGTGCCAGTAGTGCAGGGTCCTCTGGAAACACCATATATTTT.

This chain links TRBV15 with TRBJ1-2; possible D gene TRBD1, 5 bases. The CDR3 covers 15 residues. Trimming cost V 8 bases and J 4 bases, with 20 bases left between them. The germline V gene encodes CDR1 LNHNV and CDR2 YYDKDF (reference sequence). CDR3 nucleotide sequence: TGTGCCACCGTAGTCTTAGGGGCAGGCCGCTATGGCTACACCTTC. Translated, it gives CATVVLGAGRYGYTF. The full variable domain, its missing parts supplied by reference TRBV15 and TRBJ1-2, is DAMVIQNPRYQVTQFGKPVTLSCSQTLNHNVMYWYQQKSSQAPKLLFHYYDKDFNNEADTPDNFQSRRPNTSFCFLDIRSPGLGDTAMYLCATVVLGAGRYGYTFGSGTRLTVV.

J is TRBJ2-2 and V is TRBV9; 8 positions agree with TRBD2. The CDR3 consists of 15 residues. The junction had 3 bases not matched to a gene; V was cut back by 0 bases and J by 5 bases. CDR1 SGDLS and CDR2 YYNGEE come from the germline V gene. CDR3 region: CASSVVGGRTGELFF. CDR3 nucleotides: TGTGCCAGCAGCGTAGTCGGCGGGAGGACCGGGGAGCTGTTTTTT.

This chain links TRBV19 with TRBJ2-2; 8 bases align to TRBD2. V gave up 3 bases and J gave up 8 bases; unmatched junction bases: 5. The CDR3 has 14 residues. The germline V gene has CDR1 LNHDA and CDR2 SQIVND (reference sequence). The CDR3 loop reads CASSMSGSGGELFF. CDR3 in DNA: TGTGCCAGTAGTATGAGCGGGAGTGGGGGGGAGCTGTTTTTT.

This clone was picked up a small number of times. The chain joins TRBV7-8 to TRBJ2-1; perhaps TRBD1 as D (7 bases). The germline CDR1 and CDR2 sequences are SGHVS and FQNEAQ. V gave up 2 bases and J gave up 0 bases, with 11 bases separating them. CDR3 size: 16 residues. For the CDR3, the DNA is TGTGCCAGCAGCTTATGGGGGGACAGCTCCTACAATGAGCAGTTCTTC. This codes for CASSLWGDSSYNEQFF.

V is TRBV5-1 and J is TRBJ2-5, with D unresolved. The CDR3 sequence is 16 residues long. Germline V gene lookup returns CDR1 SGHRS and CDR2 YFSETQ. With 0 bases removed from V and 4 bases from J, the gap between germline ends came to 16 bases. The CDR3 spells CASSLVGNPTIETQYF. The CDR3 region has the DNA TGCGCCAGCAGCTTGGTGGGCAACCCTACCATAGAGACCCAGTACTTC.

This clone was observed a few times. The chain recombines TRBV6-6 with TRBJ1-1, with D possibly TRBD1 on 6 matching bases. This CDR3 has 16 amino acids. The V end lost 6 bases, the J end lost 0 bases, and 17 bases lay between the germline ends. CDR1 and CDR2 from the germline V gene are MNHNY and SVGAGI (reference sequence). CDR3 sequence reads: CASSERRGGMNTEAFF. The CDR3, as DNA: TGTGCCAGCAGCGAGCGGCGGGGGGGCATGAACACTGAAGCTTTCTTT.

This sequence joins TRBV7-2 and TRBJ2-5; D might be TRBD2 (5 bases). The CDR3 length is 15 residues. Between the trimmed V and J ends, which lost 2 bases and 2 bases, there was a span of 12 bases. CDR1 is SGHTA, CDR2 FQGNSA, per germline. CDR3 sequence: CASSLMRVGQETQYF. CDR3 coding DNA: TGTGCCAGCAGCTTAATGAGGGTAGGACAAGAGACCCAGTACTTC.

In this sample, this clone turned up a few times. DNA for the CDR3: TGTGCCAGTAGTTCTATGGGACAGCCCCTTGAGACCCAGTACTTC. Translation gives CASSSMGQPLETQYF. The V gene is TRBV19, the J gene TRBJ2-5, with TRBD1 matching 7 bases. With 5 bases clipped from V and 5 bases from J, the junction kept 11 bases outside the gene matches. CDR1 and CDR2 (germline): LNHDA, SQIVND (reference sequence). The CDR3 has 15 amino acids.

This clone appeared a single time. This sequence joins TRBV10-1 and TRBJ2-2, with D possibly being TRBD2 (6 bases). The CDR3 consists of 13 residues. V was cut by 4 bases and J by 8 bases, with 11 bases left in between. Per germline, CDR1 WNHNN and CDR2 SYGVQD (reference sequence). The CDR3 nucleotides are TGCGCCAGCAGTGTGCGGGAAGTGGGGGAGCTGTTTTTT. Translated: CASSVREVGELFF.

The V call is TRBV6-5, the J call TRBJ2-7, with 8 bases fitting TRBD1. From germline, CDR1 is MNHEY and CDR2 SVGAGI. The CDR3 totals 15 residues. The ends lost 4 bases at V and 3 bases at J; junction bases unmatched: 8. Here the CDR3 reads CASSSPQGELYEQYF. CDR3 nucleotides: TGTGCCAGCAGTTCGCCACAGGGGGAACTCTACGAGCAGTACTTC.